The next 19 T cell receptor beta chains were all read from a single sample in a study of blood T cell repertoires in COVID-19. Using immunoSEQ multiplex PCR, the repertoire was profiled, and TCRdb retains in-frame clones only, with some absent. The sample consists of approximately 120,000 clones, around 77% of them appearing once. Sequencing was performed on peripheral blood. These receptors originate from a human donor in a cohort sampled during active COVID-19.

V and J are TRBV27 and TRBJ2-7; D ambiguous. Germline-derived CDR1 and CDR2 are MNHEY and SMNVEV (reference sequence). The germline V and J ends were trimmed by 0 bases and 5 bases, with 14 bases remaining between them. The CDR3 length is 15 residues. The CDR3 here is CASSLSRRGSNEQYF. CDR3 DNA: TGTGCCAGCAGTTTATCCCGACGCGGTAGTAACGAGCAGTACTTC.

The gene calls are TRBV28 and TRBJ1-2; 8 nucleotides agree with TRBD1. The CDR3 spans 14 residues. Unmatched junction bases numbered 10, after V lost 5 bases and J lost 8 bases. Looked up from germline, CDR1 is MDHEN and CDR2 is SYDVKM. CDR3 DNA sequence: TGTGCCAGCAGTCTCGAGACAGGGGCTTACGGCTACACCTTC. Protein product: CASSLETGAYGYTF.

In its sample, this clone was seen once. The V call is TRBV2, the J call TRBJ2-7; TRBD1 aligns across 12 bases. Germline lookup yields CDR1 SNHLY and CDR2 FYNNEI. CDR3 length: 15 residues. V shed 0 bases, J shed 6 bases, and the junction held 3 bases outside the gene matches. The CDR3, as DNA: TGTGCCAGCAGTGAAGCGGGGACAGGGGGCGGCGAGCAGTACTTC. The encoded protein is CASSEAGTGGGEQYF.

The chain carries TRBV30 and TRBJ2-7, with 7 bases that match TRBD2. The CDR3 extends over 14 amino acids. Trimming cost V 2 bases and J 0 bases; bases outside gene matches: 4. The V gene's germline CDR1 is GTSNPN and CDR2 SVGIG (reference sequence). The CDR3, as DNA: TGTGCCTGGAGTAGCGGGGCTGGCTCCTACGAGCAGTACTTC. Its translation is CAWSSGAGSYEQYF.

V and J are TRBV19 and TRBJ1-1; D is ambiguous. The CDR3 length is 15 residues. With 6 bases removed from V and 4 bases from J, the gap between germline ends came to 18 bases. Germline V gene lookup returns CDR1 LNHDA and CDR2 SQIVND (reference sequence). The CDR3: CASRPRTGLGTEAFF. CDR3 DNA sequence: TGTGCCAGTAGACCCCGAACGGGGTTAGGCACTGAAGCTTTCTTT.

By share, this clone ranks as medium-sized. The V gene is TRBV3-1 (or the pseudogene TRBV3-2), the J gene TRBJ2-2; weak D call: TRBD2 (7 bases). There are 18 residues in the CDR3. CDR1 and CDR2 from the germline V gene are LGHDT and YNNKEL (reference sequence). Trimming left V 4 bases short and J 7 bases short, with 25 bases between. Here the CDR3 DNA reads TGTGCCAGCAGCCGAGGGGCGGGGGCAGCAGACGAGGGCGGGGAGCTGTTTTTT. It is translated as CASSRGAGAADEGGELFF.

The V gene is TRBV6-5, the J gene TRBJ2-5; a possible D gene is TRBD2 (5 bases). The CDR3 contains 12 residues. In germline, CDR1 is MNHEY, CDR2 SVGAGI. V lost 5 bases, J lost 4 bases, and 8 bases lay in between. The CDR3 DNA is TGTGCCAGCAGTATCGGAGGAGAGACCCAGTACTTC. Residues: CASSIGGETQYF.

The table lists this clone with a few counts. The chain recombines TRBV3-1 (or the pseudogene TRBV3-2) with TRBJ1-2, with a tentative D call TRBD1 (6 bases). The CDR3 contains 16 residues. The V gene's germline CDR1 is LGHDT and CDR2 YNNKEL (reference sequence). V was shortened by 0 bases and J by 4 bases, with 15 bases between the two germline ends. CDR3 coding DNA: TGTGCCAGCAGCCAAGAGCTGAAGGGACACACCTATGGCTACACCTTC. It translates to CASSQELKGHTYGYTF.

The chain links TRBV11-2 to TRBJ1-3; possibly TRBD1 for D (5 bases). The germline CDR1 and CDR2 sequences are SGHAT and FQNNGV. Trimming left V 5 bases short and J 0 bases short, with 14 bases between. The CDR3 runs 16 residues. CDR3 sequence (DNA): TGTGCCAGCAGCCCAAATGGGGCTAGCTCTGGAAACACCATATATTTT. It translates to CASSPNGASSGNTIYF.

The chain uses TRBV13 and TRBJ2-3, with D possibly matching TRBD1 (6 bases). V lost 4 bases and J 2 bases, leaving 10 bases between the germline ends. The CDR3 has 14 amino acids. Germline CDR1 PRHDT, CDR2 FYEKMQ (reference sequence). CDR3 DNA: TGTGCCAGCAGCTCCCGGGACACCACAGATACGCAGTATTTT. This sequence encodes CASSSRDTTDTQYF. Full variable domain (rest looked up from reference TRBV13 and TRBJ2-3): AAGVIQSPRHLIKEKRETATLKCYPIPRHDTVYWYQQGPGQDPQFLISFYEKMQSDKGSIPDRFSAQQFSDYHSELNMSSLELGDSALYFCASSSRDTTDTQYFGPGTRLTVL.

This chain uses TRBV5-5 with TRBJ2-7, with 10 bases aligning to TRBD1. Germline CDR1 reads SGHKS; CDR2 reads YYEKEE (reference sequence). V lost 4 bases and J lost 4; bases outside the gene matches: 5. The CDR3 spans 14 residues. The CDR3 reads CASSPGTGEYEQYF. The CDR3 nucleotides are TGTGCCAGCAGCCCCGGGACAGGGGAGTACGAGCAGTACTTC.

The V and J genes are TRBV28 and TRBJ1-5; D gene uncertain. V was cut by 2 bases and J by 0 bases, with 14 bases left in between. Germline V gene data show CDR1 as MDHEN and CDR2 as SYDVKM. There are 17 residues in the CDR3. The CDR3 bases are TGTGCCAGCAGTTTAGAGGGAGCGGGGTATAGCAATCAGCCCCAGCATTTT. Residues: CASSLEGAGYSNQPQHF.

V usage is TRBV5-4 and J usage is TRBJ2-1, with D possibly being TRBD1 (5 bases). CDR1 SGHNT and CDR2 YYREEE come from the germline V gene (reference sequence). Between the trimmed V and J ends, which lost 4 bases and 9 bases, there was a span of 11 bases. The CDR3 sequence is 12 residues long. CDR3 in amino acids: CASSLTEGEQFF. The CDR3 DNA sequence: TGTGCCAGCAGCCTGACAGAAGGTGAGCAGTTCTTC.

This chain links TRBV7-8 with TRBJ2-1, with TRBD2 identical over 11 bases. V lost 3 bases and J lost 4; bases outside the gene matches: 2. The CDR3 has 15 amino acids. The germline gives CDR1 SGHVS, CDR2 FQNEAQ. CDR3 DNA: TGTGCCAGCAGCTTGCCTAGCGGGGGGTACAATGAGCAGTTCTTC. As protein: CASSLPSGGYNEQFF.

The table lists this clone with a few counts. The missing conserved phenylalanine or tryptophan at the end of this CDR3 makes a read error likely. The limits of the CDR3 on the DNA are not certain, so only TCRdb's listed CDR3 is given. The chain recombines TRBV19 with TRBJ2-2; no check of the table's D call, TRBD1, against the DNA was made. Both ends counted, the CDR3 spans 10 residues. CDR1 and CDR2 (germline): LNHDA, SQIVND (reference sequence). The CDR3 here is CARTGEDRGR.

In this sample, this clone turned up a few times. The chain combines TRBV4-1 with TRBJ1-2; TRBD1 is a possible D gene (6 bases). CDR3 length equals 15 residues. V was cut by 2 bases and J by 5 bases, with 15 bases left in between. Germline CDR1 MGHRA, CDR2 YSYEKL. CDR3 sequence: CASSQLLQGKYGYTF. The CDR3 nucleotides are TGCGCCAGCAGCCAACTCCTCCAGGGGAAATATGGCTACACCTTC.

The rearrangement uses TRBV5-8 and TRBJ1-2; the D gene is possibly TRBD1 (6 bases). V was trimmed by 5 bases and J by 2 bases, leaving 13 bases between them. Germline values: CDR1 SGHTS, CDR2 YDEGEE. CDR3 size: 14 residues. CDR3 DNA: TGTGCCAGCAGTTTATACACAGGGAACTATGGCTACACCTTC. Translation: CASSLYTGNYGYTF. Looking up the rest from reference TRBV5-8 and TRBJ1-2 gives the full variable domain: EAGVTQSPTHLIKTRGQQATLRCSPISGHTSVYWYQQALGLGLQFLLWYDEGEERNRGNFPPRFSGRQFPNYSSELNVNALELEDSALYLCASSLYTGNYGYTFGSGTRLTVV.

The rearrangement links TRBV28 to TRBJ2-7; possibly TRBD1 for D (6 bases). From germline, CDR1 is MDHEN and CDR2 SYDVKM. V was trimmed by 7 bases and J by 4 bases, leaving 17 bases between them. The CDR3 has 14 residues. The CDR3 is CASTELGTPYEQYF. In DNA, the CDR3 is TGTGCCAGCACTGAATTGGGGACACCTTACGAGCAGTACTTC. The full variable domain, in which reference TRBV28 and TRBJ2-7 provide the parts outside the CDR3, is DVKVTQSSRYLVKRTGEKVFLECVQDMDHENMFWYRQDPGLGLRLIYFSYDVKMKEKGDIPEGYSVSREKKERFSLILESASTNQTSMYLCASTELGTPYEQYFGPGTRLTVT.

This chain connects TRBV6-6 to TRBJ1-5; 7 bases match TRBD1. This CDR3 is built from 14 residues. Germline CDR1 is MNHNY and CDR2 is SVGAGI (reference sequence). V lost 8 bases and J lost 1; bases outside the gene matches: 5. The CDR3 DNA is TGTGCCAGCGGCGTGGACAGGAGCAATCAGCCCCAGCATTTT. It is translated as CASGVDRSNQPQHF.